The T cell receptor (beta chain) under discussion was sequenced for a study of siplizumab effects on memory and regulatory T cells. Clones were sequenced by immunoSEQ multiplex PCR, and TCRdb holds only the in-frame ones, with some missing. The sample contains about 50,000 clones, about 97% of which appear only once. Per the germline V gene, CDR1 is LNHNV and CDR2 is YYDKDF (reference sequence). V was clipped by 3 bases and J by 10 bases, with 19 bases between them. The CDR3 covers 15 residues. The sequencing sample was made of naive CD4+ T cells sorted from blood. The rearrangement links TRBV15 to TRBJ2-1; TRBD2 might be the D (5 bases). The TCR originated in a human donor in good health. CDR3 nucleotides: TGTGCCACCAGCAGTGGATTAGCGCCGACGAAAGAGCAGTTCTTC. Translating it yields CATSSGLAPTKEQFF.